This T cell receptor beta chain was identified in a study of blood T cell repertoires in COVID-19. For the study at large: The origin of the acute and convalescent COVID-19 samples was the United States, Italy and Spain.

Using immunoSEQ multiplex PCR, the repertoire was profiled, and TCRdb retains in-frame clones only, with some absent. The repertoire has roughly 220,000 clones, almost 85% of them found once; the top ten carry roughly 15%. The study recruited people aged about 18 to 89 years across about two dozen US areas. Membership in each cohort depended on participant-reported clinical history. The study counted Cohort 3 donors as recovered given two negative PCRs, clearance, or symptom resolution. The specimen sequenced was PBMCs or T cells enriched from blood (not recorded which). The clonotype comes from a man aged 40-55 years who had recovered from COVID-19.

The CDR3: CAWSPSGEKLFF. DNA for the CDR3: TGTGCCTGGTCTCCCTCGGGTGAAAAACTGTTTTTT. The chain uses TRBV30 and TRBJ1-4; D not certain. V shed 5 bases and J shed 7 bases, with 11 bases lying between them. Looked up from germline, CDR1 is GTSNPN and CDR2 is SVGIG (reference sequence). The CDR3 has 12 amino acids.